Shown below are 19 T cell receptor beta chains from a single sample sequenced in a study of blood T cell repertoires in COVID-19. Method: immunoSEQ multiplex PCR; TCRdb's copy keeps in-frame clones and lacks some. Of fewer than 150,000 clones listed, approximately 78% are singletons. The sample consisted of peripheral blood. These receptors originate from a man aged 55 to 70 who had recovered from COVID-19.

J is TRBJ1-3 and V is TRBV10-3; D may be TRBD1 (6 bases). Germline V CDR1 and CDR2: ENHRY, SYGVKD. The CDR3 contains 16 residues. V lost 3 bases to trimming and J lost 0 bases, with 12 bases between them. CDR3 loop: CAISDRGYFSGNTIYF. For the CDR3, the DNA is TGTGCCATCAGTGACAGGGGTTACTTCTCTGGAAACACCATATATTTT.

The V call is TRBV10-3, the J call TRBJ2-3; no clear D gene. Germline V lookup: CDR1 ENHRY, CDR2 SYGVKD. This CDR3 is built from 13 residues. V dropped 7 bases and J dropped 0 bases, with 8 bases sitting between them. The CDR3 region has the DNA TGTGCCATCACTCACTCTAGCACAGATACGCAGTATTTT. Amino acid sequence: CAITHSSTDTQYF.

The rearrangement links TRBV12-2 to TRBJ1-5; the table calls TRBD1, which could not be checked here. TRBV12-2 counts as a pseudogene. The CDR3 has 21 amino acids. The CDR3: CASRLASLRDRGVLRNQPQHF. The DNA for the CDR3 is TGTGCAAGTCGCTTAGCGAGTCTCCGGGACAGGGGCGTCCTACGCAATCAGCCCCAGCATTTT.

A few counts support this clone. This chain joins TRBV6-5 and TRBJ2-6; no clear D gene. The CDR3 covers 12 residues. Germline lookup yields CDR1 MNHEY and CDR2 SVGAGI. Trimming removed 8 bases from V and 2 bases from J, with 4 bases in between. In DNA form, the CDR3 reads TGTGCCAGCTCTACTGGGGCCAACGTCCTGACTTTC. As protein: CASSTGANVLTF.

V is TRBV30 and J is TRBJ2-2; D is possibly TRBD2 (6 bases). Germline V gene lookup returns CDR1 GTSNPN and CDR2 SVGIG (reference sequence). This CDR3 has 14 residues. Trimming took off 1 base at V and 4 bases at J, with 10 bases between the two ends. The CDR3 sequence is CAWSAGVSTGELFF. The CDR3 DNA reads TGTGCCTGGAGTGCGGGGGTAAGCACCGGGGAGCTGTTTTTT.

The rearrangement joins TRBV9 to TRBJ1-1; tentative D call: TRBD1 (5 bases). This CDR3 has 14 amino acids. Trimming pared 0 bases from V and 7 bases from J, leaving 13 bases between. The germline CDR1 and CDR2 sequences are SGDLS and YYNGEE. The CDR3: CASSVGWEGSEAFF. The CDR3 DNA sequence: TGTGCCAGCAGCGTAGGGTGGGAGGGGAGTGAAGCTTTCTTT.

The chain couples TRBV19 to TRBJ1-5, with 8 bases aligning to TRBD1. Germline CDR1 and CDR2: LNHDA and SQIVND (reference sequence). CDR3 size: 15 residues. V shed 7 bases and J 1 base; nucleotides not matched to a gene: 6. The DNA for the CDR3 is TGTGCCAGTACCGCGACAGGGGTCAGCAATCAGCCCCAGCATTTT. Translating gives CASTATGVSNQPQHF.

This clone showed up just once. The chain recombines TRBV7-9 with TRBJ1-5; 7 positions match TRBD1. The trim removed 0 bases at V and 4 bases at J, leaving 6 bases unmatched. The CDR3 has 16 residues. Germline V gene data show CDR1 as SEHNR and CDR2 as FQNEAQ (reference sequence). CDR3 loop: CASSLARWDSNQPQHF. CDR3 DNA sequence: TGTGCCAGCAGCTTAGCGAGGTGGGACAGTAATCAGCCCCAGCATTTT.

In this sample, this clone turned up once. J is TRBJ2-3 and V is TRBV29-1; D not resolved. This CDR3 is built from 12 residues. Germline V gene sequence: CDR1 SQVTM, CDR2 ANQGSEA. Trimming left V 3 bases short and J 4 bases short, with 8 bases between. CDR3 nucleotides: TGCAGCGTTGAGAAGGAGCCAGATACGCAGTATTTT. Encoded protein: CSVEKEPDTQYF.

V and J are TRBV6-2 or TRBV6-3 and TRBJ2-7; 8 nucleotides agree with TRBD2. J was trimmed by 0 bases and V by 2 bases; bases with no gene match: 9. CDR3 length: 17 residues. Per the germline V gene, CDR1 is MNHEY and CDR2 is SVGEGT. This chain's CDR3 is CASSYMGAGVASYEQYF. The CDR3 coding sequence is TGTGCCAGCAGTTACATGGGAGCGGGGGTAGCCTCCTACGAGCAGTACTTC.

This clone is a singleton in its sample. The V gene is TRBV5-6, the J gene TRBJ2-7; TRBD1 matches 8 bases. The length of the CDR3 is 13 residues. With 4 bases clipped from V and 2 bases from J, the junction kept 2 bases outside the gene matches. CDR1 and CDR2 from the germline V gene are SGHDT and YYEEEE. The CDR3 loop is CASSPRGPYEQYF. DNA of the CDR3: TGTGCCAGCAGCCCCAGGGGGCCCTACGAGCAGTACTTC.

The chain combines TRBV19 with TRBJ2-1, with 10 bases lining up with TRBD1. Germline CDR1 and CDR2: LNHDA and SQIVND (reference sequence). CDR3 length equals 14 residues. V was pared by 6 bases and J by 7 bases, with 6 bases of the junction left unmatched. This CDR3 reads CASRKGQGRNEQFF. The DNA of the CDR3 is TGTGCCAGTAGGAAGGGACAGGGGAGGAATGAGCAGTTCTTC.

The rearrangement joins TRBV19 to TRBJ2-5, with D possibly being TRBD1 (6 bases). Trimming shortened V by 6 bases and J by 0 bases, and 11 bases separated the two germline ends. The CDR3 covers 14 residues. The germline gives CDR1 LNHDA, CDR2 SQIVND (reference sequence). The CDR3 loop reads CASSLGQYQETQYF. In DNA, the CDR3 is TGTGCCAGTAGCCTCGGACAGTACCAAGAGACCCAGTACTTC.

The chain uses TRBV6-5 and TRBJ2-5, with D perhaps TRBD1 (5 bases). The CDR3 contains 15 residues. V was trimmed by 2 bases and J by 5 bases, leaving 15 bases between them. Germline CDR1 MNHEY, CDR2 SVGAGI. CDR3 protein: CASSYTLAQGETQYF. The CDR3 bases are TGTGCCAGCAGTTACACCCTCGCCCAGGGCGAGACCCAGTACTTC.

The chain joins TRBV9 to TRBJ2-1, with 10 bases lining up with TRBD2. The CDR3 has 14 residues. Unmatched junction bases numbered 4, after V lost 4 bases and J lost 6 bases. Germline V lookup: CDR1 SGDLS, CDR2 YYNGEE. This CDR3 reads CASSPRTSGNEQFF. The CDR3 DNA sequence: TGTGCCAGCAGCCCCAGGACTAGCGGCAATGAGCAGTTCTTC.

The gene calls are TRBV7-9 and TRBJ1-5; D is ambiguous. CDR1 SEHNR and CDR2 FQNEAQ come from the germline V gene (reference sequence). The V and J ends lost 1 base and 6 bases respectively, with 7 bases between them. CDR3 length: 13 residues. The CDR3 DNA follows: TGTGCCAGCAGCTTAGGGAGTAGTCAGCCCCAGCATTTT. It yields the protein CASSLGSSQPQHF.

This chain connects TRBV4-2 to TRBJ1-1; the D is unclear. Trimming took off 1 base at V and 1 base at J, with 7 bases between the two ends. This CDR3 region has 14 residues. Germline loops: CDR1 LGHNA, CDR2 YNFKEQ. The CDR3 spells CASSQVSGNTEAFF. As DNA, the CDR3 is TGTGCCAGCAGCCAAGTGTCCGGGAACACTGAAGCTTTCTTT.

V gene TRBV7-6 combines with J gene TRBJ2-5; 7 bases are a match to TRBD2. Trimming removed 2 bases from V and 2 bases from J; junction bases left unmatched: 2. Germline V gives CDR1 SGHVS, CDR2 FNYEAQ. The CDR3 sequence is 14 residues long. The CDR3 region has the DNA TGTGCCAGCAGCTTATCCGGGGGGCAAGAGACCCAGTACTTC. Protein product: CASSLSGGQETQYF.

The DNA for the CDR3 is TGTGCCAGCAGTTTCCGGCGGGAGGCTCAGTACTTC. Its protein product is CASSFRREAQYF. The chain joins TRBV28 to TRBJ2-4; TRBD2 matches 8 bases. There are 12 residues in the CDR3. Germline assignment: CDR1 MDHEN and CDR2 SYDVKM. Trimming cost V 3 bases and J 12 bases; bases outside gene matches: 4.